This TCR beta chain appears in the sequencing data of a study of metastatic and nonmetastatic thyroid tumors. Turning to the study itself: The comparison covered peripheral blood and tumor or nodule tissue in malignant and benign thyroid patients. Broader study findings: Significantly higher TCR beta diversity was reportedly seen in malignant thyroid tumors than benign nodules, in blood and tumor.

Every patient underwent thyroid surgery untreated. Methods used by the authors: In papillary thyroid cancer, a distant-metastasis classifier was built using CDR3 differences across clinicopathological groups. TCRdb re-called clones from the PCR reads using MiXCR. TCRdb, rather than the study authors, made the V and J calls. This sample carries 16,000 or so clones, roughly 26% of them seen once, and the ten largest clones take about 13%. In this sample, this clone turned up a few times. Antigen specificity is unknown. This receptor was taken from a male donor with papillary thyroid cancer or a benign thyroid nodule (not recorded which). Some clones in this sample may be carry-over from other donors' samples. The sequencing sample was made of tumor tissue.

CDR3 protein: CASSEQGSTSQFF. The CDR3 bases are TGTGCCAGCAGTGAACAGGGGTCAACTAGTCAGTTCTTC. The rearrangement joins TRBV6-1 to TRBJ2-1; perhaps TRBD1 as D (6 bases). Trimming cost V 2 bases and J 13 bases, with 15 bases left between them. Per germline, CDR1 MNHNS and CDR2 SASEGT. The CDR3 extends over 13 amino acids.